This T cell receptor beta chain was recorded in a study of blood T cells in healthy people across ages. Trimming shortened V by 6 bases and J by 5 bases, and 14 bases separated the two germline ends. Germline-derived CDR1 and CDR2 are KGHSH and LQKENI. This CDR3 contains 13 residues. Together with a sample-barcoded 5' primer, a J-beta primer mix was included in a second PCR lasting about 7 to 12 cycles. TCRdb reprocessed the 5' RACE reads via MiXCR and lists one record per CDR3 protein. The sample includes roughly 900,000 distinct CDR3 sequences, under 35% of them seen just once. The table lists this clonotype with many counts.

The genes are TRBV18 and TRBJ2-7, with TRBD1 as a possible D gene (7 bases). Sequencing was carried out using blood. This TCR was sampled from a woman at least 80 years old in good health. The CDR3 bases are TGTGCCAGCTCCCGGACAGGAGGGGACGAGCAGTACTTC. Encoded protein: CASSRTGGDEQYF. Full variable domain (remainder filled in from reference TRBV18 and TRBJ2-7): NAGVMQNPRHLVRRRGQEARLRCSPMKGHSHVYWYRQLPEEGLKFMVYLQKENIIDESGMPKERFSAEFPKEGPSILRIQQVVRGDSAAYFCASSRTGGDEQYFGPGTRLTVT.